Below are 32 T cell receptor beta chains sequenced from a single sample in a study of PD-1 blockade in classical Hodgkin lymphoma. The protocol was immunoSEQ multiplex PCR, while the TCRdb copy is restricted to in-frame clones and leaves out a portion. The table includes 30,000 to 35,000 clones, 75% to 95% detected once. All patients experienced relapse after autologous stem cell transplantation, and brentuximab vedotin exposure was variable. Negative magnetic selection isolated CD4+ T cells from thawed PBMCs. Material: CD4+ T cells from blood, obtained at baseline. Source of these receptors: a human donor with classical Hodgkin lymphoma.

The chain couples TRBV5-1 to TRBJ2-6; D might be TRBD2 (5 bases). Trimming removed 0 bases from V and 0 bases from J, with 7 bases in between. Germline V CDR1 and CDR2: SGHRS, YFSETQ. The CDR3 contains 16 residues. The CDR3 nucleotides are TGCGCCAGCAGCTTGGGTCGGGACTCTGGGGCCAACGTCCTGACTTTC. Encoded protein: CASSLGRDSGANVLTF.

The chain recombines TRBV2 with TRBJ2-2, with 8 bases that match TRBD1. This CDR3 is built from 14 residues. J gave up 4 bases and V 6 bases, and 4 bases lay outside the gene matches. Per germline, CDR1 SNHLY and CDR2 FYNNEI. CDR3 nucleotides: TGTGCCAGCAGGGACAGGGTGGGCACCGGGGAGCTGTTTTTT. As protein: CASRDRVGTGELFF.

The chain couples TRBV7-8 to TRBJ1-1; D unclear. V lost 1 base and J 0 bases, leaving 6 bases between the germline ends. The germline V gene encodes CDR1 SGHVS and CDR2 FQNEAQ. The CDR3 is 14 residues long. The CDR3 DNA is TGTGCCAGCAGCTTAGTTAAGGTGAACACTGAAGCTTTCTTT. It encodes CASSLVKVNTEAFF.

The rearrangement links TRBV28 to TRBJ1-2, with 11 bases matching TRBD1. The trim removed 6 bases at V and 7 bases at J, leaving 7 bases unmatched. The CDR3 is made up of 14 amino acids. CDR1 and CDR2 (germline): MDHEN, SYDVKM. CDR3 DNA: TGTGCCAGCAGACCACCGGGGACAGGGGGTGGCTACACCTTC. Translated, it gives CASRPPGTGGGYTF.

This clone was observed a handful of times. This CDR3 is CASSEALQGSRGYTF. The CDR3 nucleotides read TGTGCCAGCAGTGAAGCGCTTCAAGGTTCTCGGGGCTACACCTTC. The chain recombines TRBV2 with TRBJ1-2; D ambiguous. The CDR3 consists of 15 residues. Deletions cut 0 bases from V and 8 bases from J, with 16 bases between. CDR1 is SNHLY and CDR2 is FYNNEI in the germline V gene.

Concerning this clone itself: The limits of the CDR3 on the DNA are not certain, so only TCRdb's listed CDR3 is given. The chain employs TRBV28 and TRBJ2-7; the D call TRBD1 from the table was never checked on the DNA. The CDR3 extends over 15 residues, inclusive of both ends. In germline, CDR1 is MDHEN, CDR2 SYDVKM. The CDR3: CASSFGPGRVYEQYF.

This chain uses TRBV29-1 with TRBJ2-7; 12 bases are a match to TRBD1. Trimming took 7 bases from V and 4 from J; bases not matched to a gene: 2. This CDR3 is 12 amino acids long. Germline CDR1 and CDR2: SQVTM and ANQGSEA. The CDR3 DNA is TGCAGCGGGGGACAGGGGGCTTACGAGCAGTACTTC. It yields the protein CSGGQGAYEQYF.

The CDR3 is CASSLIDGTYEQYF. The CDR3 DNA sequence: TGCGCCAGCAGCTTAATAGACGGGACCTACGAGCAGTACTTC. The chain couples TRBV5-1 to TRBJ2-7, with a weak D call TRBD2 (5 bases). This CDR3 has 14 residues. Trimming left V 2 bases short and J 2 bases short, with 11 bases between. In germline, CDR1 is SGHRS, CDR2 YFSETQ.

The CDR3 bases are TGTGCCAGCAGTTCCCCGGGACAGGGTCTTTCACCCCTCCACTTT. Its protein product is CASSSPGQGLSPLHF. V is TRBV27 and J is TRBJ1-6; TRBD1 matches 9 bases. The CDR3 has 15 residues. Germline assignment: CDR1 MNHEY and CDR2 SMNVEV (reference sequence). J gave up 9 bases and V 4 bases, and 7 bases lay outside the gene matches.

In its sample, this clone was seen once. The rearrangement links TRBV27 to TRBJ1-1; 7 nucleotides match TRBD1. With V trimmed by 5 bases and J by 5 bases, 11 bases remained unmatched. This CDR3 has 15 amino acids. Germline V lookup: CDR1 MNHEY, CDR2 SMNVEV (reference sequence). DNA for the CDR3: TGTGCCAGCAGTCCCCTGACAGGGAGGGGGACTGAAGCTTTCTTT. It is translated as CASSPLTGRGTEAFF.

The chain combines TRBV6-5 with TRBJ1-1; D not certain. V lost 4 bases and J lost 8, with 11 bases in between. CDR3 length: 12 amino acids. Germline-derived CDR1 and CDR2 are MNHEY and SVGAGI. The CDR3 reads CASSFPMGEAFF. Written as DNA, the CDR3 is TGTGCCAGCAGTTTCCCCATGGGCGAAGCTTTCTTT.

This sequence joins TRBV19 and TRBJ1-1; maybe TRBD1 (6 bases). V was clipped by 1 base and J by 6 bases, with 12 bases between them. CDR3 size: 14 residues. The germline V gene encodes CDR1 LNHDA and CDR2 SQIVND (reference sequence). As DNA, the CDR3 is TGTGCCAGTAGTATAGTGGGGGGGCACTCTGAAGCTTTCTTT. Translated: CASSIVGGHSEAFF.

J is TRBJ2-7 and V is TRBV11-2; weak D call: TRBD2 (5 bases). The germline CDR1 and CDR2 sequences are SGHAT and FQNNGV. Trimming stripped 1 base from V and 3 bases from J, with 7 bases between. This CDR3 is built from 13 residues. CDR3 DNA: TGTGCCAGCAGCTTAGGGGAGATCTACGAGCAGTACTTC. Protein: CASSLGEIYEQYF.

This sequence joins TRBV7-9 and TRBJ1-4, with D unclear. Trimming stripped 4 bases from V and 8 bases from J, with 5 bases between. The germline V gene has CDR1 SEHNR and CDR2 FQNEAQ (reference sequence). The CDR3 has 11 residues. The CDR3 spells CASSSGEKLFF. The CDR3 region has the DNA TGTGCCAGCAGCTCTGGCGAAAAACTGTTTTTT.

The CDR3 DNA sequence: TGTGCCAGCAGCCAAGACTCGGGAGCGGTCTACGAGCAGTACTTC. Translating it yields CASSQDSGAVYEQYF. This rearrangement joins TRBV4-2 to TRBJ2-7; weak D call: TRBD2 (6 bases). The length of the CDR3 is 15 residues. Deletions cut 0 bases from V and 3 bases from J, with 12 bases between. Germline CDR1 LGHNA, CDR2 YNFKEQ.

V usage is TRBV6-1 and J usage is TRBJ2-7; TRBD2 matches at 9 bases. V lost 6 bases and J lost 0; bases outside the gene matches: 3. Germline V gene lookup returns CDR1 MNHNS and CDR2 SASEGT. The CDR3 is 14 amino acids. CDR3 coding DNA: TGTGCCAGCAGCCCGGGACTAGCCTCCTACGAGCAGTACTTC. It specifies CASSPGLASYEQYF.

The chain links TRBV5-1 to TRBJ2-5; perhaps TRBD1 as D (5 bases). The CDR3 is made up of 14 amino acids. V lost 4 bases and J 1 base, leaving 11 bases between the germline ends. Germline CDR1 SGHRS, CDR2 YFSETQ. The CDR3: CASSRWQGQETQYF. The CDR3 DNA reads as TGCGCCAGCAGCCGGTGGCAGGGCCAAGAGACCCAGTACTTC. Variable domain in full (rest from reference TRBV5-1 and TRBJ2-5): KAGVTQTPRYLIKTRGQQVTLSCSPISGHRSVSWYQQTPGQGLQFLFEYFSETQRNKGNFPGRFSGRQFSNSRSEMNVSTLELGDSALYLCASSRWQGQETQYFGPGTRLLVL.

The chain recombines TRBV2 with TRBJ2-7; tentatively, D is TRBD1 or TRBD2 (5 bases each). The length of the CDR3 is 14 residues. The V end lost 6 bases, the J end lost 4 bases, and 16 bases lay between the germline ends. Germline CDR1 reads SNHLY; CDR2 reads FYNNEI. CDR3 nucleotide sequence: TGTGCCAGCAGGGAGGCTGGGGCCGGATACGAGCAGTACTTC. Its translation is CASREAGAGYEQYF.

The rearrangement links TRBV18 to TRBJ2-2; weak D call: TRBD2 (6 bases). There are 14 residues in the CDR3. Trimming removed 6 bases at V and 6 bases at J, with 14 bases between. In germline, CDR1 is KGHSH, CDR2 LQKENI. CDR3: CASSTNRDSGELFF. Written as DNA, the CDR3 is TGTGCCAGCTCTACGAACCGGGACTCCGGGGAGCTGTTTTTT.

The chain recombines TRBV2 with TRBJ1-5; tentatively, D is TRBD1 (6 bases). The germline CDR1 and CDR2 sequences are SNHLY and FYNNEI. Trimming took 6 bases from V and 4 from J, leaving 13 bases between them. The CDR3 extends over 14 amino acids. Here the CDR3 DNA reads TGTGCCAGCAGACCCAGGGGTCCGAATCAGCCCCAGCATTTT. It specifies CASRPRGPNQPQHF.

This chain joins TRBV9 and TRBJ1-1, with D tentatively TRBD1 (6 bases). Looked up from germline, CDR1 is SGDLS and CDR2 is YYNGEE. V dropped 5 bases and J dropped 3 bases, with 26 bases sitting between them. The length of the CDR3 is 18 residues. CDR3 DNA sequence: TGTGCCAGCAGACGAACAGGGATGGTACGGAAACTGGACACTGAAGCTTTCTTT. It specifies CASRRTGMVRKLDTEAFF.

This chain joins TRBV2 and TRBJ1-5; no clear D gene. Trimming removed 5 bases at V and 0 bases at J, with 17 bases between. The germline V gene has CDR1 SNHLY and CDR2 FYNNEI. CDR3 length equals 17 residues. This chain's CDR3 is CASSREDGLYSNQPQHF. CDR3 in DNA: TGTGCCAGCAGTCGCGAGGACGGCCTATATAGCAATCAGCCCCAGCATTTT.

This chain links TRBV6-1 with TRBJ2-1; D might be TRBD1 or TRBD2, each matching 5 bases. Trimming took 0 bases from V and 6 from J, leaving 18 bases between them. Germline-derived CDR1 and CDR2 are MNHNS and SASEGT. This CDR3 comprises 17 residues. The CDR3 sequence is CASSEAVGASHGNEQFF. The CDR3 coding sequence is TGTGCCAGCAGTGAAGCGGTCGGGGCCTCCCACGGCAATGAGCAGTTCTTC.

The gene calls are TRBV16 and TRBJ1-1, with D possibly TRBD1 on 5 matching bases. The germline CDR1 and CDR2 sequences are KGHSY and FQNENV. The CDR3 has 15 amino acids. V dropped 4 bases and J dropped 1 base, with 13 bases sitting between them. The CDR3 region is CASSREGAGNTEAFF. In DNA, the CDR3 is TGTGCCAGCAGCCGCGAAGGGGCGGGGAACACTGAAGCTTTCTTT.

V gene TRBV6-1 combines with J gene TRBJ1-2, with D perhaps matching TRBD1 (5 bases). Trimming cost V 0 bases and J 2 bases, with 10 bases left between them. This CDR3 is 15 amino acids long. CDR1 is MNHNS and CDR2 is SASEGT in the germline V gene. The CDR3 sequence: CASSEAWGRNYGYTF. The CDR3 nucleotides are TGTGCCAGCAGTGAAGCTTGGGGACGAAACTATGGCTACACCTTC.

V usage is TRBV20-1 and J usage is TRBJ1-2, with 8 bases aligning to TRBD1. The CDR3 loop spans 11 amino acids. Trimming took 6 bases from V and 8 from J; bases not matched to a gene: 5. Looked up from germline, CDR1 is DFQATT and CDR2 is SNEGSKA (reference sequence). Here the CDR3 reads CSATGAQGYTF. The CDR3 DNA is TGCAGTGCGACAGGGGCTCAAGGCTACACCTTC.

The genes are TRBV10-1 and TRBJ1-5; D unresolved. Trimming shortened V by 4 bases and J by 0 bases, and 28 bases separated the two germline ends. The CDR3 loop spans 21 amino acids. The V gene's germline CDR1 is WNHNN and CDR2 SYGVQD (reference sequence). CDR3 sequence (DNA): TGCGCCAGCAGTGCCCCCCACCGTCCAGAGCCCGGCCCCTATAGCAATCAGCCCCAGCATTTT. As protein: CASSAPHRPEPGPYSNQPQHF.

The chain joins TRBV28 to TRBJ2-1; a weak D match, TRBD1 (5 bases). The V end lost 8 bases, the J end lost 8 bases, and 19 bases lay between the germline ends. The CDR3 loop spans 14 amino acids. CDR1 is MDHEN, CDR2 SYDVKM, per germline. The CDR3 DNA reads as TGTGCCAGCCAGGGTCCTCAGGAGTTTCATGAGCAGTTCTTC. Translated: CASQGPQEFHEQFF.

This rearrangement joins TRBV2 to TRBJ1-1, with 9 nucleotides matching TRBD1. With V trimmed by 6 bases and J by 1 base, 12 bases remained unmatched. The CDR3 consists of 17 residues. Looked up from germline, CDR1 is SNHLY and CDR2 is FYNNEI. Written as DNA, the CDR3 is TGTGCCAGCAGGTTGACAGGGGGGGGATTAGGGAACACTGAAGCTTTCTTT. Translation gives CASRLTGGGLGNTEAFF.

The chain couples TRBV5-5 to TRBJ2-5; TRBD2 agrees at 7 bases. CDR3 length: 14 amino acids. Germline loops: CDR1 SGHKS, CDR2 YYEKEE (reference sequence). V lost 1 base to trimming and J lost 5 bases; unmatched junction nucleotides: 5. The CDR3 spells CASSLIRGGETQYF. The CDR3 bases are TGTGCCAGCAGCTTGATTAGGGGAGGGGAGACCCAGTACTTC.

The V gene is TRBV18, the J gene TRBJ2-2, with D possibly TRBD1 on 6 matching bases. V lost 1 base and J lost 0, with 12 bases in between. Germline V gene data show CDR1 as KGHSH and CDR2 as LQKENI. This CDR3 spans 17 amino acids. The chain's CDR3 is CASSPLLGTTNTGELFF. CDR3 coding DNA: TGTGCCAGCTCACCACTCCTCGGGACAACGAACACCGGGGAGCTGTTTTTT.

V is TRBV7-9 and J is TRBJ2-1; D is possibly TRBD2 (7 bases). The ends were cut back, 1 base at V and 7 bases at J, with 23 bases in the middle. The V gene's germline CDR1 is SEHNR and CDR2 FQNEAQ (reference sequence). The CDR3 is 18 residues long. The CDR3 DNA reads TGTGCCAGCAGCTTAGGGAGGGGGGGGATTCCCGCAGGGAATGAGCAGTTCTTC. Translated, it gives CASSLGRGGIPAGNEQFF.